Presented here are 18 T cell receptor beta chains from one specimen sequenced in a study of blood T cell repertoires in COVID-19. Here immunoSEQ multiplex PCR was the method, and the copy in TCRdb shows in-frame clones only, minus some. There are approximately 61,000 clones in the sample; around 88% occur only once, and 15% to 20% lies in the top ten. Input material: peripheral blood. These receptors were collected from a woman older than 75 with active COVID-19.

The rearrangement joins TRBV5-6 to TRBJ1-1; TRBD1 agrees at 10 bases. V trimming: 4 bases; J trimming: 11 bases; junction bases outside the gene matches: 8. In germline, CDR1 is SGHDT, CDR2 YYEEEE. The CDR3 contains 13 residues. The CDR3 is CASSPDRGERAFF. The CDR3 nucleotides read TGTGCCAGCAGCCCGGACAGGGGGGAAAGGGCTTTCTTT.

V is TRBV5-1 and J is TRBJ2-7; possible D gene TRBD2, 5 bases. CDR1 and CDR2 (germline): SGHRS, YFSETQ. This CDR3 has 12 residues. V gave up 4 bases and J gave up 6 bases, with 11 bases separating them. Here the CDR3 reads CASSREGSEQYF. CDR3 DNA sequence: TGCGCCAGCAGCCGGGAAGGGAGCGAGCAGTACTTC.

The chain has TRBV6-1 and TRBJ2-3, with TRBD2 matching over 9 bases. The CDR3 extends over 15 amino acids. CDR1 and CDR2 (germline): MNHNS, SASEGT. V shed 3 bases and J 1 base; nucleotides not matched to a gene: 2. The CDR3 reads CASSEPSGGTDTQYF. The CDR3 DNA sequence: TGTGCCAGCAGTGAGCCTAGCGGGGGCACAGATACGCAGTATTTT.

This chain connects TRBV6-2 or TRBV6-3 to TRBJ1-2; D not certain. This CDR3 has 12 residues. Germline V gene lookup returns CDR1 MNHEY and CDR2 SVGEGT. Trimming pared 2 bases from V and 7 bases from J, leaving 8 bases between. The CDR3, as DNA: TGTGCCAGCAGTTACAGAGTCCTTGGCTACACCTTC. This translates into CASSYRVLGYTF.

CDR3 amino acids: CASSPMGQGGDEQFF. In nucleotides, the CDR3 is TGTGCCAGCTCACCCATGGGACAGGGTGGGGATGAGCAGTTCTTC. The V call is TRBV18, the J call TRBJ2-1, with TRBD1 identical over 9 bases. Germline CDR1 KGHSH, CDR2 LQKENI. The CDR3 spans 15 residues. J lost 8 bases, V lost 3 bases, and 8 bases had no gene match.

The J gene is TRBJ1-4, the V gene TRBV6-5, with D possibly matching TRBD1 (5 bases). Trimming stripped 4 bases from V and 0 bases from J, with 12 bases between. The CDR3 covers 16 residues. Germline V gives CDR1 MNHEY, CDR2 SVGAGI. CDR3 sequence reads: CASSLLQVATNEKLFF. DNA for the CDR3: TGTGCCAGCAGTTTATTACAGGTTGCAACTAATGAAAAACTGTTTTTT.

The chain combines TRBV7-8 with TRBJ1-2; TRBD1 aligns across 9 bases. Germline V gene sequence: CDR1 SGHVS, CDR2 FQNEAQ. This CDR3 is 15 amino acids long. After removal of 1 base from V and 12 bases from J, the junction contained 12 bases not matched to a gene. The CDR3: CASSLGAGTGMFHTF. The CDR3 nucleotides read TGTGCCAGCAGCTTAGGGGCGGGGACAGGGATGTTCCACACCTTC.

The rearrangement joins TRBV6-6 to TRBJ1-5, with D perhaps matching TRBD1 (6 bases). The length of the CDR3 is 14 residues. V dropped 6 bases and J dropped 3 bases, with 12 bases sitting between them. In germline, CDR1 is MNHNY, CDR2 SVGAGI (reference sequence). CDR3 region: CASRFRDTNQPQHF. For the CDR3, the DNA is TGTGCCAGCAGATTCCGGGACACCAATCAGCCCCAGCATTTT.

The CDR3 sequence: CASSDRRGANYNEQFF. Written as DNA, the CDR3 is TGTGCCAGCAGTGATCGCAGGGGGGCTAACTACAATGAGCAGTTCTTC. The chain links TRBV6-1 to TRBJ2-1, with a tentative D call TRBD1 (7 bases). Germline CDR1 and CDR2: MNHNS and SASEGT. V lost 3 bases, J lost 3 bases, and 15 bases lay in between. The CDR3 has 16 amino acids.

For the CDR3, the DNA is TGTGCCAGCAGTTTAAACCTCGGGGACTACCACAATACAGATACGCAGTATTTT. Its protein is CASSLNLGDYHNTDTQYF. V is TRBV27 and J is TRBJ2-3; TRBD2 matches at 7 bases. The CDR3 sequence is 18 residues long. Germline values: CDR1 MNHEY, CDR2 SMNVEV (reference sequence). With V trimmed by 2 bases and J by 3 bases, 14 bases remained unmatched.

The gene calls are TRBV6-5 and TRBJ1-1; the D is unclear. The CDR3 runs to 15 residues. V gave up 8 bases and J gave up 3 bases, with 19 bases separating them. Germline lookup yields CDR1 MNHEY and CDR2 SVGAGI. The DNA of the CDR3 is TGTGCCAGCCGAAAAATGGGCGCTCTGTACACTGAAGCTTTCTTT. It encodes CASRKMGALYTEAFF.

The J gene is TRBJ2-1, the V gene TRBV3-1 (or the pseudogene TRBV3-2); the match to TRBD2 covers 9 bases. There are 16 residues in the CDR3. Looked up from germline, CDR1 is LGHDT and CDR2 is YNNKEL (reference sequence). Trimming took 1 base from V and 7 from J; bases not matched to a gene: 8. CDR3 bases: TGTGCCAGCAGCCAAGTACCTAGCGGGGTCGGAAATGAGCAGTTCTTC. The encoded protein is CASSQVPSGVGNEQFF.

Many counts were recorded for this clone. This sample also contains other DNA sequences that code for the same CDR3. The chain is built from TRBV6-5 and TRBJ1-2, with 11 bases identical to TRBD1. This CDR3 contains 16 residues. Germline V gene data show CDR1 as MNHEY and CDR2 as SVGAGI. Germline trimming cut 0 bases from V and 5 bases from J; bases unmatched to any gene: 5. Here the CDR3 reads CASSYSRTGGGYGYTF. The CDR3 coding sequence is TGTGCCAGCAGTTACTCCCGGACAGGGGGCGGGTATGGCTACACCTTC.

The chain couples TRBV4-2 to TRBJ1-1; tentative D call: TRBD1 (6 bases). The CDR3 is made up of 15 amino acids. Trimming removed 1 base at V and 1 base at J, with 10 bases between. Germline assignment: CDR1 LGHNA and CDR2 YNFKEQ. The chain's CDR3 is CASSQALDRNTEAFF. The CDR3 DNA follows: TGTGCCAGCAGCCAAGCTTTGGACAGGAACACTGAAGCTTTCTTT.

This clone has just one count. The V and J genes are TRBV4-3 and TRBJ2-1; 7 bases map to TRBD2. This CDR3 is 18 amino acids long. Trimming cost V 0 bases and J 2 bases; bases outside gene matches: 10. Looked up from germline, CDR1 is LGHNA and CDR2 is YSLEER. Here the CDR3 DNA reads TGCGCCAGCAGCCAAGATGGTAGGGAGGGGAGGGCCTACAATGAGCAGTTCTTC. It translates to CASSQDGREGRAYNEQFF.

This chain connects TRBV5-1 to TRBJ2-1; 10 bases line up with TRBD2. V was clipped by 2 bases and J by 6 bases; unmatched bases: 5. The germline gives CDR1 SGHRS, CDR2 YFSETQ. The CDR3 is made up of 15 amino acids. CDR3: CASSFGLAGVNEQFF. Here the CDR3 DNA reads TGCGCCAGCAGCTTTGGCCTAGCGGGGGTCAATGAGCAGTTCTTC.

The chain recombines TRBV25-1 with TRBJ1-1; D gene unclear. Trimming cost V 1 base and J 8 bases, with 14 bases left between them. CDR3 size: 14 residues. Germline V gene lookup returns CDR1 MGHDK and CDR2 SYGVNS. In DNA form, the CDR3 reads TGTGCCAGCAGTGAATCTCTGGTGAGCGAAGAAGCTTTCTTT. Translating it yields CASSESLVSEEAFF.

The genes are TRBV28 and TRBJ1-4; the match to TRBD1 covers 8 bases. Trimming at V came to 3 bases and at J to 2 bases, leaving 5 bases not matched to a gene. The CDR3 is 16 amino acids. Per germline, CDR1 MDHEN and CDR2 SYDVKM. As DNA, the CDR3 is TGTGCCAGCAGTTTCGCAGGGGGCCCCACTAATGAAAAACTGTTTTTT. Its protein is CASSFAGGPTNEKLFF.